This paragraph covers one TCR beta chain sequence. Antigen specificity is unknown. The data belong to a study of T-cell memory formation after mild COVID-19. This CDR3 is built from 14 residues. From germline, CDR1 is SEHNR and CDR2 FQNEAQ (reference sequence). V was cut by 10 bases and J by 5 bases, with 15 bases left in between. Findings and limits, study-wide: Clones shrinking between day 15 and 85 showed a balanced CD4/CD8 split, and those that grew later tilted toward CD4+.

The 5'RACE method, run with constant-segment primers, produced TCR alpha and TCR beta cDNA libraries (carrying sample barcodes and UMIs). MiXCR, applied by TCRdb to the 5' RACE reads, yields one record per CDR3 protein. The sample has 300,000 to 350,000 distinct CDR3 sequences; roughly 19% are singletons. This clonotype was sampled from a man between 18 and 29 years old who had mild COVID-19 (a few samples of this study predate the infection). Cell type and time point are not known. Sequenced input: PBMCs or a T cell subset sorted from them (not recorded which). The V call is TRBV7-9, the J call TRBJ1-6; D possibly corresponds to TRBD1 (6 bases). CDR3 sequence reads: CATPGAGDNSPLHF. Written as DNA, the CDR3 is TGTGCCACGCCAGGGGCAGGGGATAATTCACCCCTCCACTTT.